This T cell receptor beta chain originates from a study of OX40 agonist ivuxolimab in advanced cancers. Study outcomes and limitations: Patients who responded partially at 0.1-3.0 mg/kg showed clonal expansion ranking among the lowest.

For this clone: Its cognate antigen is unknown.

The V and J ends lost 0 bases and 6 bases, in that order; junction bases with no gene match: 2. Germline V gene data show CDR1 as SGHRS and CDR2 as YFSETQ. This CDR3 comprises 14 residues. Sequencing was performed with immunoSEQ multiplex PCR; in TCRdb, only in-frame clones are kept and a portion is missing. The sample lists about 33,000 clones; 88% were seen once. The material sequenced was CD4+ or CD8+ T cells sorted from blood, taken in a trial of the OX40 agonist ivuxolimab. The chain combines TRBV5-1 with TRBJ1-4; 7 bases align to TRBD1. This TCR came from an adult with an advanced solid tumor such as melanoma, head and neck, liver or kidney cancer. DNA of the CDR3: TGCGCCAGCAGCTTGGAGAGGGGGCATGAAAAACTGTTTTTT. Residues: CASSLERGHEKLFF. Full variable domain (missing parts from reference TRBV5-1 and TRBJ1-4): KAGVTQTPRYLIKTRGQQVTLSCSPISGHRSVSWYQQTPGQGLQFLFEYFSETQRNKGNFPGRFSGRQFSNSRSEMNVSTLELGDSALYLCASSLERGHEKLFFGSGTQLSVL.